The next 8 T cell receptor beta chains were all read from a single sample in a study of T-cell reconstitution after alpha-beta-depleted transplantation in children. Preparation of the TCRbeta library used unique molecular identifiers. MiXCR was run by TCRdb on the PCR reads, yielding one entry per CDR3 protein. The sample carries some 830,000 distinct CDR3 sequences, about 15% recorded once. Source: PBMCs, mostly from graft donor cells, taken 360 days after TCRalphabeta/CD19-depleted stem cell transplant. These receptors were taken from a male patient younger than 18 who had a stem cell transplant for acute lymphoblastic leukemia, so the T cells may come from the graft donor.

The chain carries TRBV7-9 and TRBJ1-3; D may be TRBD1 (5 bases). The ends were cut back, 4 bases at V and 7 bases at J, with 17 bases in the middle. From germline, CDR1 is SEHNR and CDR2 FQNEAQ (reference sequence). This CDR3 is 15 amino acids long. The CDR3 DNA reads TGTGCCAGCAGCTCGCCACGACAGAGGGGTAACACCATATATTTT. This sequence encodes CASSSPRQRGNTIYF.

This clonotype has a handful of counts. This sequence joins TRBV19 and TRBJ2-1; 13 bases fit TRBD2. V was pared by 6 bases and J by 7 bases, with 6 bases of the junction left unmatched. The germline CDR1 and CDR2 sequences are LNHDA and SQIVND (reference sequence). The length of the CDR3 is 15 residues. This CDR3 is CASRSLAGGENEQFF. The CDR3 coding sequence is TGTGCCAGTAGATCACTAGCGGGAGGGGAAAATGAGCAGTTCTTC.

J is TRBJ1-2 and V is TRBV5-1, with 8 bases that match TRBD1. The CDR3 runs to 14 residues. Germline V CDR1 and CDR2: SGHRS, YFSETQ. The junction had 3 bases not matched to a gene; V was cut back by 2 bases and J by 3 bases. CDR3 residues: CASSFDRGYYGYTF. The CDR3 DNA follows: TGCGCCAGCAGCTTCGACAGGGGCTACTATGGCTACACCTTC.

This clonotype showed up just a few times. V and J are TRBV15 and TRBJ2-7; weak D call: TRBD1 (6 bases). V lost 0 bases, J lost 4 bases, and 16 bases lay in between. The CDR3 has 16 amino acids. Germline V lookup: CDR1 LNHNV, CDR2 YYDKDF (reference sequence). Here the CDR3 reads CATSRDPGRGIYEQYF. CDR3 bases: TGTGCCACCAGCAGAGATCCGGGCAGGGGAATATACGAGCAGTACTTC.

The table lists this clonotype with a few counts. This chain connects TRBV29-1 to TRBJ2-7; 11 positions agree with TRBD1. The germline V gene has CDR1 SQVTM and CDR2 ANQGSEA. Germline trimming cut 6 bases from V and 3 bases from J; bases unmatched to any gene: 13. The CDR3 extends over 16 amino acids. DNA of the CDR3: TGCAGCGTGAACATCCCTTCCGGGACAGGGGGCTACGAGCAGTACTTC. This translates into CSVNIPSGTGGYEQYF.

This clonotype was seen a few times. The J gene is TRBJ1-1, the V gene TRBV15, with 7 bases aligning to TRBD1. This CDR3 has 13 residues. Trimming cost V 0 bases and J 10 bases; bases outside gene matches: 5. Germline V gene lookup returns CDR1 LNHNV and CDR2 YYDKDF (reference sequence). The CDR3 reads CATSREQGSGAFF. In DNA form, the CDR3 reads TGTGCCACCAGCAGAGAACAGGGGTCCGGAGCTTTCTTT. Full variable domain (outside the CDR3, taken from reference TRBV15 and TRBJ1-1): DAMVIQNPRYQVTQFGKPVTLSCSQTLNHNVMYWYQQKSSQAPKLLFHYYDKDFNNEADTPDNFQSRRPNTSFCFLDIRSPGLGDTAMYLCATSREQGSGAFFGQGTRLTVV.

The table lists this clonotype with a few counts. The V gene is TRBV7-8, the J gene TRBJ2-2; D unresolved. The CDR3 is 12 residues long. V was pared by 3 bases and J by 9 bases, with 8 bases between. Per the germline V gene, CDR1 is SGHVS and CDR2 is FQNEAQ. The CDR3 DNA follows: TGTGCCAGCAGCTTCGGCTACCGGGAGCTGTTTTTT. It specifies CASSFGYRELFF.

This clonotype was picked up a small number of times. The chain joins TRBV5-1 to TRBJ2-7, with 8 bases aligning to TRBD2. CDR1 is SGHRS and CDR2 is YFSETQ in the germline V gene. This CDR3 comprises 17 residues. V lost 3 bases, J lost 2 bases, and 13 bases stayed unmatched. The CDR3 DNA is TGCGCCAGCAGCTCCCGTCTCCGGACTAGCCAGCCCTACGAGCAGTACTTC. This codes for CASSSRLRTSQPYEQYF.